This T cell receptor (beta chain) was recovered during a study of shared clonotypes between healthy human individuals. V lost 3 bases to trimming and J lost 0 bases, with 15 bases between them. The CDR3 totals 17 residues. Using immunoSEQ multiplex PCR, the repertoire was profiled, and TCRdb retains in-frame clones only, with some absent. The sample yields about 990,000 clones, around three quarters seen once. This receptor was taken from a man aged 18 to 35 in good health. Some clones in this sample may be carry-over from other donors' samples. The chain has TRBV23-1 and TRBJ1-3, with D maybe TRBD1 (6 bases). TRBV23-1 is treated as an ORF (open reading frame) with a function not yet certain. Sequences were obtained from memory CD4+ T cells from PBMCs. The subset: CD45RA-negative fraction. The CDR3 bases are TGCGCCAGCAGTCATTCAGGGGATCTCCGCTCTGGAAACACCATATATTTT. This encodes CASSHSGDLRSGNTIYF.